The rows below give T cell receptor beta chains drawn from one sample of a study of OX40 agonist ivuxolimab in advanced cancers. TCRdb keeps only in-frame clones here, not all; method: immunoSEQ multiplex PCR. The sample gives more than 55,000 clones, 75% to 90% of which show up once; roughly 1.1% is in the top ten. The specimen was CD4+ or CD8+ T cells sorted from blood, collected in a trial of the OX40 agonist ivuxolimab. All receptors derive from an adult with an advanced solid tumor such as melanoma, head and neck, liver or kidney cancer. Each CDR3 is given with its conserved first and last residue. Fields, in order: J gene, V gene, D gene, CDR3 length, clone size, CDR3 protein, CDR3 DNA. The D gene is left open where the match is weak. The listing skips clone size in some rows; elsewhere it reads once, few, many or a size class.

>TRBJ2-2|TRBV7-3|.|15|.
CASSFGHANTGELFF
TGTGCCAGCAGCTTCGGGCACGCGAACACCGGGGAGCTGTTTTTT
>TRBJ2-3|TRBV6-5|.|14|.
CASRGAGPADTQYF
TGTGCCAGCAGAGGCGCGGGCCCGGCGGATACGCAGTATTTT
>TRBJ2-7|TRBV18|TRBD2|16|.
CASSPGVLAGAYEQYF
TGTGCCAGCTCACCAGGGGTACTAGCGGGAGCCTACGAGCAGTACTTC
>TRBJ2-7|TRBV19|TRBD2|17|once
CASSRDRGTSGMYEQYF
TGTGCCAGTAGTCGCGACAGGGGGACTAGCGGGATGTACGAGCAGTACTTC
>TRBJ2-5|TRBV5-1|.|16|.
CASSLGGALGGETQYF
TGCGCCAGCAGCTTGGGAGGGGCCCTGGGAGGAGAGACCCAGTACTTC
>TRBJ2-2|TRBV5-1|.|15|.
CASSLKGVKHRGAVF
TGCGCCAGCAGCTTAAAAGGGGTCAAGCACCGGGGAGCTGTTTTT
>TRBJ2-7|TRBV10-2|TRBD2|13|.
CASWGLNSDEQYF
TGCGCCAGCTGGGGACTAAACAGTGACGAGCAGTACTTC
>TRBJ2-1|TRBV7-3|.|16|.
CASSPNSAVAGNEQFF
TGTGCCAGCAGCCCCAACTCGGCTGTTGCAGGCAATGAGCAGTTCTTC
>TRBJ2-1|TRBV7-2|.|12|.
CASSFSSNEQFF
TGTGCCAGCAGCTTCTCCTCCAATGAGCAGTTCTTC
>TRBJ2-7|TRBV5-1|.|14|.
CASRVMSGPYEQYF
TGCGCCAGCCGCGTCATGAGCGGACCCTACGAGCAGTACTTC
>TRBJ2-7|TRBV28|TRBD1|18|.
CASSLLFAIQGGTYEQYF
TGTGCCAGCAGTTTATTGTTCGCGATACAGGGGGGTACCTACGAGCAGTACTTC
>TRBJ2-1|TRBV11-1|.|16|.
CASSPDGSTPYNEQFF
TGTGCCAGCAGCCCCGACGGGTCTACACCCTACAATGAGCAGTTCTTC
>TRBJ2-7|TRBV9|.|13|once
CASSAMTGGEQYF
TGTGCCAGCAGCGCAATGACAGGTGGCGAGCAGTACTTC
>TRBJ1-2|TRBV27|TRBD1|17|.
CASTPGQGAGANYGYTF
TGTGCCAGCACCCCGGGACAGGGGGCTGGGGCTAACTATGGCTACACCTTC
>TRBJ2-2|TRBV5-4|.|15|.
CASSLRTTNTGELFF
TGTGCCAGCAGCTTGCGGACAACGAACACCGGGGAGCTGTTTTTT
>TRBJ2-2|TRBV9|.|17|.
CASSVGVPNRITGELFF
TGTGCCAGCAGCGTAGGGGTCCCCAACCGAATCACCGGGGAGCTGTTTTTT
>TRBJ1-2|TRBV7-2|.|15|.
CASSSGLTQHYGYTF
TGTGCCAGCAGCTCAGGACTGACCCAACACTATGGCTACACCTTC
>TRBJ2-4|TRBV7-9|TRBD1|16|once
CASSWDTTGNTGLKYF
TGTGCCAGCAGCTGGGACACGACAGGGAATACGGGCTTAAAGTACTTC
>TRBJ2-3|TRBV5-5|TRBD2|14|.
CASSSRTSADTQYF
TGTGCCAGCAGCTCACGGACTAGCGCAGATACGCAGTATTTT
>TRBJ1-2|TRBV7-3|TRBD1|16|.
CASSLAHPGGEDGYTF
TGTGCCAGCAGCTTAGCGCATCCAGGGGGAGAGGATGGCTACACCTTC
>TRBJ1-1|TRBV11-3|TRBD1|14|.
CASSCGTANTEAFF
TGTGCCAGCAGCTGCGGGACAGCGAACACTGAAGCTTTCTTT
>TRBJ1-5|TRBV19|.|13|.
CASSLDRNQPQHF
TGTGCCAGTAGTTTGGACAGAAATCAGCCCCAGCATTTT
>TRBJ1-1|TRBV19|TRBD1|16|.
CASRPDRGVGRTEAFF
TGTGCCAGTAGGCCAGACAGGGGGGTCGGGAGGACTGAAGCTTTCTTT
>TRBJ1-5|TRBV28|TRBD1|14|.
CASSETGGFQPQHF
TGTGCCAGCAGCGAAACAGGGGGCTTTCAGCCCCAGCATTTT
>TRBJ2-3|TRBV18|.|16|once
CASSPTTSFSTDTQYF
TGTGCCAGCTCACCAACGACTTCTTTCAGCACAGATACGCAGTATTTT
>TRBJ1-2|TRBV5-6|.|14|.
CASSLGGQSSGYTF
TGTGCCAGCAGCTTGGGGGGGCAGTCATCCGGCTACACCTTC
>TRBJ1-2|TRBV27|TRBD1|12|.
CASRGTGVGYTF
TGTGCCAGCAGAGGGACAGGGGTTGGCTACACCTTC
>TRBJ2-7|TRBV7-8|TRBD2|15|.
CASSEGLAGAYEQYF
TGTGCCAGCAGCGAGGGACTAGCGGGAGCCTACGAGCAGTACTTC
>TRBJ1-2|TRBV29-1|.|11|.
CSVVVNYGYTF
TGCAGCGTTGTTGTCAACTATGGCTACACCTTC
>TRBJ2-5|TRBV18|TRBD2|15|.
CASSPRQREKETQYF
TGTGCCAGCTCACCTCGGCAGCGGGAGAAGGAGACCCAGTACTTC
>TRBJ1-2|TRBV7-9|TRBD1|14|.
CASSPDRGNYGYTF
TGTGCCAGCAGCCCCGACAGGGGTAACTATGGCTACACCTTC
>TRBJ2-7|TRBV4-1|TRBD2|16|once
CASSQGRTSGTYEQYF
TGCGCCAGCAGCCAAGGGCGGACTAGCGGTACCTACGAGCAGTACTTC
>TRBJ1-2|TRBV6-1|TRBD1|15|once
CASSLGQGINYGYTF
TGTGCCAGCAGTCTGGGACAGGGGATTAACTATGGCTACACCTTC
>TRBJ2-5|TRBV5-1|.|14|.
CASSLYAGEETQYF
TGCGCCAGCAGCTTGTACGCGGGTGAAGAGACCCAGTACTTC
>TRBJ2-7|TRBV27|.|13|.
CASRASGNYEQYF
TGTGCCAGCAGGGCGTCCGGCAACTACGAGCAGTACTTC
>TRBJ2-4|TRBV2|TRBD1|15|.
CASNVARGPENIQYF
TGTGCCAGCAACGTTGCCAGGGGGCCTGAAAACATTCAGTACTTC
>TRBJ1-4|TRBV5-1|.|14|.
CASSLERGGEKLFF
TGCGCCAGCAGCTTGGAAAGGGGAGGTGAAAAACTGTTTTTT
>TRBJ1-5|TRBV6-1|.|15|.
CASSESGAEAQPQHF
TGTGCCAGCAGTGAATCAGGGGCGGAAGCTCAGCCCCAGCATTTT